The 13 T cell receptor beta chains listed next were all sequenced from one sample in a study of OX40 agonist ivuxolimab in advanced cancers. Libraries were prepared by immunoSEQ multiplex PCR; TCRdb keeps only in-frame clonotypes and omits some of them. The data show about 110,000 clones, roughly nine tenths seen once. The input for sequencing was CD4+ or CD8+ T cells sorted from blood, taken in a trial of the OX40 agonist ivuxolimab. The receptors shown here come from an adult with an advanced solid tumor such as melanoma, head and neck, liver or kidney cancer.

This clone was counted a single time. This rearrangement joins TRBV4-1 to TRBJ2-7, with D perhaps TRBD2 (5 bases). Germline V gene sequence: CDR1 MGHRA, CDR2 YSYEKL. The CDR3 loop spans 15 amino acids. The V end lost 4 bases, the J end lost 6 bases, and 19 bases lay between the germline ends. The CDR3 nucleotides are TGCGCCAGCAGCCGGGCAGGTGGAGGAGGTTCCGAGCAGTACTTC. Its protein product is CASSRAGGGGSEQYF.

V and J are TRBV27 and TRBJ2-7; D is undetermined. CDR1 is MNHEY and CDR2 is SMNVEV in the germline V gene (reference sequence). Trimming left V 5 bases short and J 7 bases short, with 21 bases between. The CDR3 contains 15 residues. The CDR3: CASSPLGVDLREQYF. DNA for the CDR3: TGTGCCAGCAGTCCACTGGGCGTGGATTTAAGAGAGCAGTACTTC.

This sequence joins TRBV14 and TRBJ2-1; TRBD2 aligns across 8 bases. J lost 4 bases, V lost 5 bases, and 10 bases had no gene match. CDR1 and CDR2 from the germline V gene are SGHDN and FVKESK. CDR3 length: 16 residues. CDR3: CASSILGSGSYNEQFF. The CDR3 bases are TGTGCCAGCAGCATACTTGGAAGCGGGAGTTACAATGAGCAGTTCTTC. The variable domain in full, with the rest retrieved from reference TRBV14 and TRBJ2-1, is EAGVTQFPSHSVIEKGQTVTLRCDPISGHDNLYWYRRVMGKEIKFLLHFVKESKQDESGMPNNRFLAERTGGTYSTLKVQPAELEDSGVYFCASSILGSGSYNEQFFGPGTRLTVL.

J is TRBJ1-5 and V is TRBV5-5; TRBD1 agrees at 9 bases. J gave up 6 bases and V 0 bases, and 4 bases lay outside the gene matches. Germline-derived CDR1 and CDR2 are SGHKS and YYEKEE (reference sequence). This CDR3 is 15 amino acids long. The CDR3 sequence is CASSLVQGASQPQHF. The CDR3 coding sequence is TGTGCCAGCAGCTTGGTACAGGGGGCAAGTCAGCCCCAGCATTTT. Based on the CDR3 plus reference TRBV5-5 and TRBJ1-5, the full variable domain is DAGVTQSPTHLIKTRGQQVTLRCSPISGHKSVSWYQQVLGQGPQFIFQYYEKEERGRGNFPDRFSARQFPNYSSELNVNALLLGDSALYLCASSLVQGASQPQHFGDGTRLSIL.

The chain joins TRBV30 to TRBJ2-5; 8 bases map to TRBD1. Germline V CDR1 and CDR2: GTSNPN, SVGIG (reference sequence). CDR3 length: 15 residues. The V and J ends lost 7 bases and 3 bases, in that order; junction bases with no gene match: 13. The CDR3 region is CAYSPGQGVKETQYF. The CDR3 coding sequence is TGTGCCTACAGCCCCGGACAGGGAGTGAAAGAGACCCAGTACTTC.

The chain carries TRBV14 and TRBJ2-6; TRBD1 is a possible D gene (5 bases). The germline V gene encodes CDR1 SGHDN and CDR2 FVKESK. Deletions cut 2 bases from V and 0 bases from J, with 11 bases between. The length of the CDR3 is 17 residues. This CDR3 is CASSQYAGLSGANVLTF. The CDR3 nucleotides read TGTGCCAGCAGCCAATACGCAGGGCTCTCTGGGGCCAACGTCCTGACTTTC.

The V and J genes are TRBV5-1 and TRBJ2-3; D may be TRBD2 (5 bases). CDR1 is SGHRS, CDR2 YFSETQ, per germline. The CDR3 has 15 residues. V dropped 2 bases and J dropped 0 bases, with 10 bases sitting between them. The CDR3 sequence: CASSFRGSSTDTQYF. CDR3 nucleotide sequence: TGCGCCAGCAGCTTTCGCGGGTCTAGCACAGATACGCAGTATTTT.

The chain uses TRBV9 and TRBJ2-5; D possibly uses TRBD1 or TRBD2 (5 bases each). This CDR3 has 13 residues. Germline values: CDR1 SGDLS, CDR2 YYNGEE. The germline V and J ends were trimmed by 0 bases and 2 bases, with 5 bases remaining between them. The CDR3 DNA reads as TGTGCCAGCAGCGTAGGGGGGCAAGAGACCCAGTACTTC. It specifies CASSVGGQETQYF.

In its sample, this clone was seen once. V gene TRBV7-9 combines with J gene TRBJ2-1; 12 bases align to TRBD2. From germline, CDR1 is SEHNR and CDR2 FQNEAQ (reference sequence). Trimming cost V 4 bases and J 2 bases; bases outside gene matches: 6. CDR3 length: 17 amino acids. CDR3: CASSSTRTSGAYNEQFF. DNA of the CDR3: TGTGCCAGCAGCTCCACTCGGACTAGCGGGGCCTACAATGAGCAGTTCTTC.

This chain uses TRBV7-9 with TRBJ1-2; tentative D call: TRBD1 (5 bases). V gave up 3 bases and J gave up 0 bases, with 17 bases separating them. The CDR3 loop spans 17 amino acids. Per the germline V gene, CDR1 is SEHNR and CDR2 is FQNEAQ (reference sequence). The CDR3: CASSFGGARSSNYGYTF. The CDR3 DNA is TGTGCCAGCAGCTTTGGGGGAGCTAGGAGCTCTAACTATGGCTACACCTTC.

This clone was observed once. The CDR3 coding sequence is TGTGCCTGGAGTCCCGGGGAGCGGGGCTCCTACGAGCAGTACTTC. Protein product: CAWSPGERGSYEQYF. V gene TRBV30 combines with J gene TRBJ2-7; 7 nucleotides line up with TRBD2. With V trimmed by 2 bases and J by 0 bases, 7 bases remained unmatched. Germline V gene sequence: CDR1 GTSNPN, CDR2 SVGIG (reference sequence). This CDR3 spans 15 amino acids.

V and J are TRBV6-5 and TRBJ2-7; TRBD2 matches at 12 bases. Trimming cost V 7 bases and J 3 bases; bases outside gene matches: 7. Looked up from germline, CDR1 is MNHEY and CDR2 is SVGAGI. This CDR3 contains 15 residues. The chain's CDR3 is CASKRTSGDNYEQYF. CDR3 bases: TGTGCCAGCAAAAGGACTAGCGGGGACAACTACGAGCAGTACTTC.

V gene TRBV4-3 combines with J gene TRBJ2-4; 9 bases fit TRBD1. This CDR3 has 17 residues. Losses at the gene ends were 4 bases for V and 0 bases for J; bases not matched to a gene: 7. Germline CDR1 and CDR2: LGHNA and YSLEER. Here the CDR3 reads CASSRSTGGIAKNIQYF. In DNA form, the CDR3 reads TGCGCCAGCAGCCGCTCGACAGGGGGTATAGCCAAAAACATTCAGTACTTC.